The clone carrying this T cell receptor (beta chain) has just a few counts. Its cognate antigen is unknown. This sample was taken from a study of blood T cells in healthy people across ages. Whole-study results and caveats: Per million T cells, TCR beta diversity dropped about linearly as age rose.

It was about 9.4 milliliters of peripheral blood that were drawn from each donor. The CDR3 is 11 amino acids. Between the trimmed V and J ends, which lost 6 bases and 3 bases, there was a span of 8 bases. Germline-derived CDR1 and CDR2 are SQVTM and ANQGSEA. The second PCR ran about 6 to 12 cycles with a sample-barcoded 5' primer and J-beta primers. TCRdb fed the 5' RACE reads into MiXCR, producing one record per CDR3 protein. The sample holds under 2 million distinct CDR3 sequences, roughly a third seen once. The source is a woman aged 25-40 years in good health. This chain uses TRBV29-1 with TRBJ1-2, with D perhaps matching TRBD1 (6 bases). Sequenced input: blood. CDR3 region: CSVRGDYGYTF. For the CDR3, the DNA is TGCAGCGTCAGGGGCGACTATGGCTACACCTTC.